These 22 T cell receptor beta chains originate from one sample sequenced in a study of T cells in Graves' hyperthyroidism and ophthalmopathy. Researchers took RNA transcripts and amplified the TCR beta CDR3 regions from them. When the TCR CDR3 underwent first-round RT-PCR, the HTBI primer set was used. TCRdb passed the multiplex PCR reads through MiXCR, listing each CDR3 protein once. The sample shows around 99,000 distinct CDR3 sequences, 16% of them seen only once. The sample was blood. These receptor sequences come from a woman in her fifties or sixties with Graves' hyperthyroidism.

This clonotype has at least ten counts. The chain combines TRBV20-1 with TRBJ2-1; 14 nucleotides match TRBD2. Germline trimming cut 5 bases from V and 8 bases from J; bases unmatched to any gene: 5. This CDR3 is built from 14 residues. CDR1 and CDR2 (germline): DFQATT, SNEGSKA (reference sequence). CDR3 sequence: CSASGTSGSDEQFF. In nucleotides, the CDR3 is TGCAGTGCTTCCGGGACTAGCGGGAGCGATGAGCAGTTCTTC.

There are many counts of this clonotype. The chain is built from TRBV7-3 and TRBJ2-3; possibly TRBD2 for D (7 bases). Germline V gene sequence: CDR1 SGHTA, CDR2 FQGTGA. This CDR3 contains 15 residues. V shed 6 bases and J shed 2 bases, with 15 bases lying between them. CDR3: CASSFGGRDTDTQYF. The CDR3 coding sequence is TGTGCCAGCAGTTTCGGGGGGCGCGACACAGATACGCAGTATTTT.

This clonotype was counted ten times or more. The chain has TRBV7-2 and TRBJ1-3; tentative D call: TRBD1 (6 bases). The germline gives CDR1 SGHTA, CDR2 FQGNSA. V lost 1 base and J lost 3, with 7 bases in between. The CDR3 contains 14 residues. The CDR3 DNA is TGTGCCAGCAGCTTAGGACAGGTTGGAAACACCATATATTTT. It codes for CASSLGQVGNTIYF.

This clonotype was seen many times. The CDR3 is CASSSPGQGSSPLHF. DNA for the CDR3: TGTGCCAGCAGCTCTCCGGGACAGGGTAGTTCACCCCTCCACTTT. This chain links TRBV7-2 with TRBJ1-6; 9 bases align to TRBD1. Germline V gives CDR1 SGHTA, CDR2 FQGNSA. CDR3 size: 15 residues. Losses at the gene ends were 4 bases for V and 9 bases for J; bases not matched to a gene: 7.

This clonotype was recorded at least ten times. This chain links TRBV20-1 with TRBJ2-1; D is perhaps TRBD2 (6 bases). CDR1 and CDR2 (germline): DFQATT, SNEGSKA (reference sequence). The CDR3 consists of 15 residues. V shed 5 bases and J shed 3 bases, with 17 bases lying between them. The CDR3 region has the DNA TGCAGTGCTTTTTCCCGGGACTCCCGCTACAATGAGCAGTTCTTC. It is translated as CSAFSRDSRYNEQFF.

The sample holds many counts of this clonotype. The chain combines TRBV6-1 with TRBJ2-5; D is undetermined. The CDR3 length is 14 residues. CDR1 is MNHNS and CDR2 is SASEGT in the germline V gene. Trimming took off 1 base at V and 4 bases at J, with 10 bases between the two ends. The CDR3 nucleotides read TGTGCCAGCAGTGAAGTCGGTGGGGTAGAGACCCAGTACTTC. It translates to CASSEVGGVETQYF.

This clonotype has ten or more counts. This chain connects TRBV9 to TRBJ2-1; D is unresolved. The ends were cut back, 0 bases at V and 4 bases at J, with 5 bases in the middle. The CDR3 runs 13 residues. Germline-derived CDR1 and CDR2 are SGDLS and YYNGEE. CDR3 nucleotides: TGTGCCAGCAGCGTAGATTCTTACAATGAGCAGTTCTTC. Amino acids: CASSVDSYNEQFF.

V usage is TRBV27 and J usage is TRBJ1-6; TRBD1 might be the D (6 bases). Germline assignment: CDR1 MNHEY and CDR2 SMNVEV (reference sequence). The CDR3 spans 14 residues. V was shortened by 5 bases and J by 6 bases, with 11 bases between the two germline ends. The CDR3 loop is CASSARQANSPLHF. In nucleotides, the CDR3 is TGTGCCAGCAGTGCAAGACAGGCTAATTCACCCCTCCACTTT.

This clonotype was found many times. The CDR3 sequence is CASSVPGQPYGYTF. Written as DNA, the CDR3 is TGTGCCAGCAGCGTACCGGGACAGCCCTATGGCTACACCTTC. This sequence joins TRBV11-2 and TRBJ1-2; 7 nucleotides match TRBD1. This CDR3 is 14 amino acids long. The germline V gene has CDR1 SGHAT and CDR2 FQNNGV. V was pared by 5 bases and J by 4 bases, with 7 bases of the junction left unmatched.

This clonotype was observed many times. This sequence joins TRBV28 and TRBJ2-1, with TRBD2 matching over 9 bases. Germline CDR1 MDHEN, CDR2 SYDVKM. The junction had 5 bases not matched to a gene; V was cut back by 5 bases and J by 0 bases. This CDR3 has 16 residues. The CDR3 DNA reads as TGTGCCAGCAGTCAATATAGCGGGAGCTCCTACAATGAGCAGTTCTTC. It specifies CASSQYSGSSYNEQFF.

Many counts were recorded for this clonotype. The V and J genes are TRBV6-1 and TRBJ1-1; D gene unclear. The germline CDR1 and CDR2 sequences are MNHNS and SASEGT. Trimming took 5 bases from V and 1 from J, leaving 11 bases between them. The CDR3 is made up of 14 amino acids. The CDR3 protein is CASSILQRNTEAFF. DNA for the CDR3: TGTGCCAGCAGTATCCTACAGAGGAACACTGAAGCTTTCTTT.

The sample holds many counts of this clonotype. The chain has TRBV7-2 and TRBJ2-1, with D unresolved. Deletions cut 0 bases from V and 0 bases from J, with 6 bases between. Germline loops: CDR1 SGHTA, CDR2 FQGNSA. This CDR3 spans 15 amino acids. CDR3 sequence: CASSLAGNSYNEQFF. CDR3 in DNA: TGTGCCAGCAGCTTAGCGGGGAACTCCTACAATGAGCAGTTCTTC.

This clonotype was counted at least ten times. V gene TRBV5-1 combines with J gene TRBJ1-6; TRBD1 matches 7 bases. V trimming: 2 bases; J trimming: 10 bases; junction bases outside the gene matches: 6. Germline V CDR1 and CDR2: SGHRS, YFSETQ. CDR3 length equals 14 residues. The CDR3 DNA is TGCGCCAGCAGCTTCGGGACAGTGGGGTCACCCCTCCACTTT. Residues: CASSFGTVGSPLHF. Variable domain in full (rest from reference TRBV5-1 and TRBJ1-6): KAGVTQTPRYLIKTRGQQVTLSCSPISGHRSVSWYQQTPGQGLQFLFEYFSETQRNKGNFPGRFSGRQFSNSRSEMNVSTLELGDSALYLCASSFGTVGSPLHFGNGTRLTVT.

This clonotype was observed many times. This chain's CDR3 is CASSSMGNTEAFF. The DNA of the CDR3 is TGTGCCAGCAGCTCAATGGGGAACACTGAAGCTTTCTTT. The chain links TRBV7-3 to TRBJ1-1; no reliable D call. CDR1 is SGHTA, CDR2 FQGTGA, per germline. V lost 4 bases and J lost 1, with 7 bases in between. The CDR3 spans 13 residues. Filled out from reference TRBV7-3 and TRBJ1-1, the complete variable domain reads GAGVSQTPSNKVTEKGKYVELRCDPISGHTALYWYRQSLGQGPEFLIYFQGTGAADDSGLPNDRFFAVRPEGSVSTLKIQRTERGDSAVYLCASSSMGNTEAFFGQGTRLTVV.

This clonotype appeared many times. The chain uses TRBV6-2 or TRBV6-3 and TRBJ2-2, with 9 bases lining up with TRBD2. The V gene end was trimmed by 0 bases and the J gene end by 1 base; junction bases not matched to a gene: 6. This CDR3 contains 18 residues. Germline V CDR1 and CDR2: MNHEY, SVGEGT. CDR3 protein: CASSYSPTTSGNTGELFF. CDR3 DNA sequence: TGTGCCAGCAGTTACTCCCCGACGACTAGCGGGAACACCGGGGAGCTGTTTTTT.

This clonotype was picked up a small number of times. Written as DNA, the CDR3 is TGTGCCAGTAGTATCCAGGGTGGCTCCTACAATGAGCAGTTCTTC. Amino acid sequence: CASSIQGGSYNEQFF. This chain links TRBV19 with TRBJ2-1, with D maybe TRBD1 (5 bases). V was shortened by 3 bases and J by 0 bases, with 9 bases between the two germline ends. CDR1 and CDR2 (germline): LNHDA, SQIVND (reference sequence). This CDR3 region has 15 residues.

This clonotype was seen repeatedly, ten times or more. DNA of the CDR3: TGCAGTGCGCGAAGGGACTCCCACGAGCAGTACGTC. Translation gives CSARRDSHEQYV. The V and J genes are TRBV20-1 and TRBJ2-7; TRBD2 is a possible D gene (6 bases). This CDR3 is 12 amino acids long. Per the germline V gene, CDR1 is DFQATT and CDR2 is SNEGSKA (reference sequence).

V gene TRBV9 combines with J gene TRBJ1-4; 7 bases map to TRBD1. The germline V gene has CDR1 SGDLS and CDR2 YYNGEE. Losses at the gene ends were 4 bases for V and 4 bases for J; bases not matched to a gene: 10. The CDR3 sequence is 16 residues long. CDR3: CASSPGQRELNEKLFF. The CDR3 region has the DNA TGTGCCAGCAGCCCGGGACAGCGAGAACTTAATGAAAAACTGTTTTTT.

As to this clonotype: This could be a read error, since a much larger clone is one nucleotide away. This chain links TRBV4-1 with TRBJ1-1; no reliable D call. Per germline, CDR1 MGHRA and CDR2 YSYEKL. V was shortened by 1 base and J by 0 bases, with 9 bases between the two germline ends. The CDR3 has 15 amino acids. The CDR3, as DNA: TGCGCCAGCAGCCAAGTGAACCAGCTGAACACTGAAGCTTTCTTT. It is translated as CASSQVNQLNTEAFF.

This clonotype was recorded at least ten times. The rearrangement uses TRBV28 and TRBJ2-5; D is perhaps TRBD2 (6 bases). The V gene's germline CDR1 is MDHEN and CDR2 SYDVKM. V lost 5 bases and J 0 bases, leaving 13 bases between the germline ends. The CDR3 loop spans 15 amino acids. In nucleotides, the CDR3 is TGTGCCAGCAGTCGACTAGGGATCGACCAAGAGACCCAGTACTTC. Its translation is CASSRLGIDQETQYF.

At least ten counts were recorded for this clonotype. The V call is TRBV3-1, the J call TRBJ2-2, with D tentatively TRBD1 or TRBD2 (5 bases each). V was shortened by 3 bases and J by 5 bases, with 16 bases between the two germline ends. This CDR3 is 16 amino acids long. Germline V gene lookup returns CDR1 LGHDT and CDR2 YNNKEL (reference sequence). Here the CDR3 reads CASSHKGRSGTGELFF. In nucleotides, the CDR3 is TGTGCCAGCAGCCACAAGGGACGCAGTGGAACCGGGGAGCTGTTTTTT.

This clonotype was seen at least ten times. The chain is built from TRBV5-1 and TRBJ2-2; D possibly corresponds to TRBD2 (6 bases). Trimming stripped 0 bases from V and 0 bases from J, with 9 bases between. CDR1 is SGHRS, CDR2 YFSETQ, per germline. CDR3 length: 16 residues. Written as DNA, the CDR3 is TGCGCCAGCAGCTTGGGAAGACTAGCGAACACCGGGGAGCTGTTTTTT. Translated: CASSLGRLANTGELFF.